This T cell receptor (beta chain) was identified in a study of OX40 agonist ivuxolimab in advanced cancers. The overall study: Patients were infused with ivuxolimab every 2 weeks at 0.01 to 10 mg/kg. The study enrolled dose-escalation patients with hepatocellular carcinoma, melanoma, renal cell or head and neck cancer. Study-level points and caveats: At 0.1 to 3.0 mg/kg, CD4+ and CD8+ blood T cells expanded clonally by week 6. CD8+ T cells (on average) carried more expanded clones than CD4+ T cells.

Sequencing was performed with immunoSEQ multiplex PCR; in TCRdb, only in-frame clones are kept and a portion is missing. Here the sample spans about 66,000 clones, about nine tenths being singletons. Details on this clone: Its cognate antigen is unknown.

This CDR3 is 15 amino acids long. Germline-derived CDR1 and CDR2 are SGHDT and YYEEEE. The germline V and J ends were trimmed by 0 bases and 3 bases, with 9 bases remaining between them. Specimen: CD4+ or CD8+ T cells sorted from blood, collected in a trial of the OX40 agonist ivuxolimab. The chain carries TRBV5-6 and TRBJ2-2; no clear D. The receptor's source is an adult with an advanced solid tumor such as melanoma, head and neck, liver or kidney cancer. The CDR3 reads CASSLGSLYTGELFF. Here the CDR3 DNA reads TGTGCCAGCAGCTTGGGAAGTCTGTACACCGGGGAGCTGTTTTTT. The entire variable domain, with the rest obtained from reference TRBV5-6 and TRBJ2-2, is as follows: DAGVTQSPTHLIKTRGQQVTLRCSPKSGHDTVSWYQQALGQGPQFIFQYYEEEERQRGNFPDRFSGHQFPNYSSELNVNALLLGDSALYLCASSLGSLYTGELFFGEGSRLTVL.